This entry lists 28 T cell receptor beta chains sequenced from one sample in a study of blood T cell repertoires in COVID-19. Sequencing used immunoSEQ multiplex PCR; TCRdb keeps in-frame clones, though not all of them. Found here are 140,000 or so clones, 75% to 90% of them singletons; the top ten hold around 2.9%. The material sequenced was peripheral blood. These receptor sequences come from a woman aged 60-75 years with active COVID-19.

This chain uses TRBV3-1 (or the pseudogene TRBV3-2) with TRBJ1-1; TRBD1 matches 9 bases. The CDR3 runs to 16 residues. CDR1 is LGHDT and CDR2 is YNNKEL in the germline V gene (reference sequence). V lost 8 bases and J lost 0; bases outside the gene matches: 10. The CDR3 spells CASRSGTGRMNTEAFF. In DNA, the CDR3 is TGTGCCAGCCGGTCCGGGACAGGGAGGATGAACACTGAAGCTTTCTTT.

The rearrangement uses TRBV3-1 (or the pseudogene TRBV3-2) and TRBJ1-5; D not resolved. The length of the CDR3 is 13 residues. Trimming removed 3 bases from V and 3 bases from J, with 6 bases in between. Germline CDR1 LGHDT, CDR2 YNNKEL (reference sequence). The CDR3 DNA sequence: TGTGCCAGCAGCCACGGGGACAATCAGCCCCAGCATTTT. This codes for CASSHGDNQPQHF.

The chain recombines TRBV28 with TRBJ2-7; D gene uncertain. The CDR3 extends over 16 amino acids. With 2 bases removed from V and 2 bases from J, the gap between germline ends came to 16 bases. Germline V gene sequence: CDR1 MDHEN, CDR2 SYDVKM. The CDR3 loop is CASSLHMLGRPYEQYF. The CDR3 DNA follows: TGTGCCAGCAGTTTACATATGCTGGGCAGACCCTACGAGCAGTACTTC.

The rearrangement joins TRBV27 to TRBJ2-3; 9 nucleotides line up with TRBD1. This CDR3 is 15 amino acids long. Germline CDR1 and CDR2: MNHEY and SMNVEV (reference sequence). Trimming took 5 bases from V and 1 from J; bases not matched to a gene: 4. In nucleotides, the CDR3 is TGTGCCAGCAGTCCAAGGACAGGGGGCACAGATACGCAGTATTTT. Translated, it gives CASSPRTGGTDTQYF.

J is TRBJ1-1 and V is TRBV3-1 (or the pseudogene TRBV3-2); a possible D gene is TRBD1 (6 bases). Trimming left V 4 bases short and J 0 bases short, with 12 bases between. Germline V gene lookup returns CDR1 LGHDT and CDR2 YNNKEL (reference sequence). CDR3 length equals 15 residues. In nucleotides, the CDR3 is TGTGCCAGCAGCCTAACAGGGCTACTGAACACTGAAGCTTTCTTT. It encodes CASSLTGLLNTEAFF.

This clone occurred a few times. The V call is TRBV14, the J call TRBJ2-3; D is possibly TRBD2 (6 bases). Germline lookup yields CDR1 SGHDN and CDR2 FVKESK. V lost 4 bases, J lost 2 bases, and 10 bases lay in between. The CDR3 consists of 14 residues. As DNA, the CDR3 is TGTGCCAGCAGCCGGGGGACTTTCACAGATACGCAGTATTTT. Encoded protein: CASSRGTFTDTQYF. Based on the CDR3 plus reference TRBV14 and TRBJ2-3, the full variable domain is EAGVTQFPSHSVIEKGQTVTLRCDPISGHDNLYWYRRVMGKEIKFLLHFVKESKQDESGMPNNRFLAERTGGTYSTLKVQPAELEDSGVYFCASSRGTFTDTQYFGPGTRLTVL.

This clone was counted between two and nine times. Here the CDR3 DNA reads TGCGCCAGCAGCTTGGGCCCAGGGGATAATTCACCCCTCCACTTT. Translating it yields CASSLGPGDNSPLHF. The chain links TRBV5-1 to TRBJ1-6; possible D gene TRBD1, 6 bases. V was cut by 0 bases and J by 5 bases, with 9 bases left in between. The CDR3 spans 15 residues. Germline loops: CDR1 SGHRS, CDR2 YFSETQ. Drawing the rest from reference TRBV5-1 and TRBJ1-6, the complete variable domain is KAGVTQTPRYLIKTRGQQVTLSCSPISGHRSVSWYQQTPGQGLQFLFEYFSETQRNKGNFPGRFSGRQFSNSRSEMNVSTLELGDSALYLCASSLGPGDNSPLHFGNGTRLTVT.

This chain connects TRBV7-3 to TRBJ2-1; 9 bases line up with TRBD2. Germline values: CDR1 SGHTA, CDR2 FQGTGA. After removal of 0 bases from V and 2 bases from J, the junction contained 2 bases not matched to a gene. CDR3 size: 16 residues. The CDR3 protein is CASSLTTSGTYNEQFF. In nucleotides, the CDR3 is TGTGCCAGCAGCTTAACGACTAGCGGCACCTACAATGAGCAGTTCTTC.

This chain joins TRBV5-1 and TRBJ2-5; weak D call: TRBD1 (6 bases). The ends were cut back, 2 bases at V and 2 bases at J, with 10 bases in the middle. In germline, CDR1 is SGHRS, CDR2 YFSETQ. The CDR3 has 14 residues. The DNA of the CDR3 is TGCGCCAGCAGCTTCGCTACAGGGCAAGAGACCCAGTACTTC. The encoded protein is CASSFATGQETQYF.

This chain links TRBV10-3 with TRBJ1-1, with 8 bases lining up with TRBD1. CDR1 and CDR2 (germline): ENHRY, SYGVKD. With 6 bases clipped from V and 3 bases from J, the junction kept 3 bases outside the gene matches. The CDR3 runs to 13 residues. Here the CDR3 reads CAIRLTGDTEAFF. The CDR3 DNA reads TGTGCCATCAGGTTGACAGGGGACACTGAAGCTTTCTTT.

This clone occurred once. The chain is built from TRBV18 and TRBJ2-3; 15 positions agree with TRBD2. V shed 6 bases and J 1 base; nucleotides not matched to a gene: 8. CDR1 and CDR2 (germline): KGHSH, LQKENI. This CDR3 spans 18 amino acids. CDR3 loop: CASSRGLAGGPGTDTQYF. The CDR3 DNA follows: TGTGCCAGCTCGCGCGGACTAGCGGGAGGGCCGGGCACAGATACGCAGTATTTT.

The rearrangement links TRBV6-2 or TRBV6-3 to TRBJ2-5, with TRBD1 as a possible D gene (6 bases). This CDR3 region has 17 residues. Trimming removed 0 bases at V and 3 bases at J, with 17 bases between. Per germline, CDR1 MNHEY and CDR2 SVGEGT. The CDR3 region is CASSYSDYRVPKETQYF. DNA for the CDR3: TGTGCCAGCAGTTACTCAGATTACAGGGTCCCGAAAGAGACCCAGTACTTC.

This clone has just a few counts. The chain recombines TRBV5-1 with TRBJ2-5, with D unclear. Germline CDR1 reads SGHRS; CDR2 reads YFSETQ. V was clipped by 1 base and J by 5 bases, with 3 bases between them. The CDR3 has 11 residues. CDR3 sequence reads: CASSLRETQYF. DNA for the CDR3: TGCGCCAGCAGCTTGCGGGAGACCCAGTACTTC.

This rearrangement joins TRBV19 to TRBJ2-7; 7 bases line up with TRBD1. Germline V lookup: CDR1 LNHDA, CDR2 SQIVND (reference sequence). This CDR3 has 13 amino acids. V trimming: 6 bases; J trimming: 6 bases; junction bases outside the gene matches: 8. DNA for the CDR3: TGTGCCAGTAGAAAAACAGGGGACGTCGAGCAGTACTTC. It encodes CASRKTGDVEQYF.

The gene calls are TRBV18 and TRBJ2-7, with a tentative D call TRBD1 (7 bases). This CDR3 is 13 amino acids long. Germline assignment: CDR1 KGHSH and CDR2 LQKENI. The ends were cut back, 5 bases at V and 3 bases at J, with 11 bases in the middle. CDR3 protein: CASSGQGGYEQYF. The CDR3 DNA reads TGTGCCAGCTCAGGGCAGGGGGGCTACGAGCAGTACTTC.

This sequence joins TRBV6-6 and TRBJ2-7; 12 bases match TRBD2. J lost 0 bases, V lost 6 bases, and 21 bases had no gene match. This CDR3 spans 21 amino acids. Germline loops: CDR1 MNHNY, CDR2 SVGAGI (reference sequence). This CDR3 is CASSPAGDQTSGSLCSYEQYF. CDR3 coding DNA: TGTGCCAGCAGCCCGGCCGGTGATCAGACTAGCGGGAGTCTCTGCTCCTACGAGCAGTACTTC.

The J gene is TRBJ2-7, the V gene TRBV20-1, with D uncertain. V lost 3 bases and J lost 6, with 15 bases in between. This CDR3 is built from 13 residues. Germline-derived CDR1 and CDR2 are DFQATT and SNEGSKA (reference sequence). The CDR3 region is CSASQLGPSEQYF. Written as DNA, the CDR3 is TGCAGTGCTAGTCAGTTAGGCCCTAGCGAGCAGTACTTC.

V usage is TRBV7-9 and J usage is TRBJ2-7, with 7 bases aligning to TRBD2. This CDR3 spans 15 amino acids. The germline V gene encodes CDR1 SEHNR and CDR2 FQNEAQ (reference sequence). J gave up 3 bases and V 5 bases, and 10 bases lay outside the gene matches. The CDR3 is CASSPAGTTHYEQYF. The CDR3 region has the DNA TGTGCCAGCAGCCCAGCCGGGACTACCCACTACGAGCAGTACTTC.

The chain couples TRBV6-5 to TRBJ2-5, with 9 nucleotides matching TRBD1. The ends lost 0 bases at V and 8 bases at J; junction bases unmatched: 7. Germline assignment: CDR1 MNHEY and CDR2 SVGAGI. The CDR3 spans 15 residues. This CDR3 reads CASSYSNRGLSTQYF. CDR3 in DNA: TGTGCCAGCAGTTACTCGAACAGGGGGCTGAGTACCCAGTACTTC.

This sequence joins TRBV19 and TRBJ2-2, with 16 bases identical to TRBD2. Unmatched junction bases numbered 7, after V lost 5 bases and J lost 7 bases. From germline, CDR1 is LNHDA and CDR2 SQIVND (reference sequence). The CDR3 runs to 17 residues. DNA for the CDR3: TGTGCCAGTAGTTCGGGACTAGCGGGAGGGCTCGACGGGGAGCTGTTTTTT. It codes for CASSSGLAGGLDGELFF.

The rearrangement links TRBV11-2 to TRBJ2-7; TRBD2 agrees at 11 bases. The germline V gene encodes CDR1 SGHAT and CDR2 FQNNGV. V dropped 5 bases and J dropped 2; count of bases not matched to a gene: 8. The CDR3 extends over 16 amino acids. CDR3 in DNA: TGTGCCAGCAGCCCTATAGCGGGAGGGAGAACCTACGAGCAGTACTTC. Translating gives CASSPIAGGRTYEQYF.

The V call is TRBV28, the J call TRBJ2-4; TRBD2 agrees at 7 bases. CDR3 size: 13 residues. The V gene end was trimmed by 7 bases and the J gene end by 9 bases; junction bases not matched to a gene: 9. Germline CDR1 reads MDHEN; CDR2 reads SYDVKM. The CDR3 reads CASIRGRGSIQYF. CDR3 bases: TGTGCCAGCATCCGCGGGAGAGGTAGCATTCAGTACTTC.

The CDR3 coding sequence is TGTGCCTGGACCCCGCCCGGGAGGAACTATGGCTACACCTTC. It encodes CAWTPPGRNYGYTF. The V gene is TRBV30, the J gene TRBJ1-2; D call uncertain. Trimming cost V 4 bases and J 2 bases, with 14 bases left between them. This CDR3 is built from 14 residues. CDR1 is GTSNPN, CDR2 SVGIG, per germline (reference sequence).

The chain joins TRBV7-2 to TRBJ2-4; D is unclear. The V gene lost 5 bases and the J gene lost 1 base, with 12 bases spanning the gap. The germline V gene has CDR1 SGHTA and CDR2 FQGNSA. This CDR3 has 15 residues. The CDR3, as DNA: TGTGCCAGCAGCCCGCGGCATGGCGCCAAAAACATTCAGTACTTC. Its translation: CASSPRHGAKNIQYF.

CDR3 coding DNA: TGTGCCTTGACCCAGGGACTCGGGTACGAGCAGTACTTC. Translation gives CALTQGLGYEQYF. The rearrangement uses TRBV30 and TRBJ2-7, with D possibly TRBD2 on 6 matching bases. The V end lost 7 bases, the J end lost 4 bases, and 17 bases lay between the germline ends. The CDR3 consists of 13 residues. CDR1 and CDR2 (germline): GTSNPN, SVGIG (reference sequence).

This clone came up a few times. Here the CDR3 DNA reads TGTGCCAGCAGCACCCAGGACAGTCCCACCTACGAGCAGTACTTC. Translated: CASSTQDSPTYEQYF. This chain links TRBV5-6 with TRBJ2-7; TRBD1 might be the D (6 bases). Trimming stripped 4 bases from V and 2 bases from J, with 16 bases between. The CDR3 runs to 15 residues. Germline-derived CDR1 and CDR2 are SGHDT and YYEEEE.

This clone was seen a handful of times. CDR3 amino acids: CASSFQINQPQHF. In DNA form, the CDR3 reads TGTGCCAGCAGTTTTCAGATCAATCAGCCCCAGCATTTT. This chain links TRBV27 with TRBJ1-5; D unresolved. The V and J ends lost 3 bases and 3 bases respectively, with 6 bases between them. In germline, CDR1 is MNHEY, CDR2 SMNVEV (reference sequence). The CDR3 extends over 13 amino acids.

This sequence joins TRBV27 and TRBJ1-2, with TRBD1 matching 9 bases. CDR1 is MNHEY and CDR2 is SMNVEV in the germline V gene (reference sequence). This CDR3 spans 15 amino acids. Losses at the gene ends were 4 bases for V and 3 bases for J; bases not matched to a gene: 6. As DNA, the CDR3 is TGTGCCAGCAGTTCAAGGACAGGGGCTGACTATGGCTACACCTTC. Translated: CASSSRTGADYGYTF.